What follows describes a single T cell receptor (beta chain). Its antigen is currently unknown. Assay: immunoSEQ multiplex PCR; the TCRdb copy retains only in-frame clones and omits some. Seen here are about 99,000 clones, approximately 91% observed once, and the top ten hold about 8.3%. The entry originates in a study of T cell responses to AZD1222 COVID-19 vaccine. Germline CDR1 SGDLS, CDR2 YYNGEE. J gave up 3 bases and V 0 bases, and 8 bases lay outside the gene matches. This CDR3 has 19 amino acids. Notes on the study in general: The CD4 TCRs associated with vaccination extended across spike and predominated at 160-218 and 743-854.

Source: peripheral blood, taken 28 days after the second AZD1222 dose. This chain uses TRBV9 with TRBJ2-2, with 13 bases aligning to TRBD2. The TCR was taken from an adult who received the AZD1222 COVID-19 vaccine. The CDR3 DNA is TGTGCCAGCAGCGTAGATCAGGGACTAGCGGGATCGTACACCGGGGAGCTGTTTTTT. Residues: CASSVDQGLAGSYTGELFF.